The 12 T cell receptor beta chains listed next were all sequenced from one sample in a study of cytomegalovirus exposure and HLA in healthy donors. The PCR used 60 Vbeta and 13 Jbeta primers. Profiled with immunoSEQ multiplex PCR; TCRdb holds only in-frame clones, not every one. This table holds around 36,000 clones, roughly 88% found once. The sample taken for sequencing was PBMCs. The source is a woman in her 40s in good health and CMV-seropositive.

V is TRBV4-3 and J is TRBJ2-6, with 7 positions matching TRBD1. Germline lookup yields CDR1 LGHNA and CDR2 YSLEER. The CDR3 totals 17 residues. The ends lost 1 base at V and 1 base at J; junction bases unmatched: 4. CDR3 in amino acids: CASSQGDSSSGANVLTF. Written as DNA, the CDR3 is TGCGCCAGCAGCCAAGGGGACAGCTCTTCTGGGGCCAACGTCCTGACTTTC.

The rearrangement uses TRBV4-1 and TRBJ1-4; 7 positions match TRBD1. Germline CDR1 MGHRA, CDR2 YSYEKL. With 1 base clipped from V and 8 bases from J, the junction kept 7 bases outside the gene matches. There are 15 residues in the CDR3. The chain's CDR3 is CASSQADRDEEKLFF. CDR3 DNA sequence: TGCGCCAGCAGCCAAGCTGACAGGGACGAAGAAAAACTGTTTTTT.

The rearrangement links TRBV6-6 to TRBJ1-4; 7 bases are a match to TRBD1. Germline V gene sequence: CDR1 MNHNY, CDR2 SVGAGI (reference sequence). The trim removed 6 bases at V and 5 bases at J, leaving 9 bases unmatched. The CDR3 contains 15 residues. CDR3 loop: CASRTTGYANEKLFF. The CDR3 DNA reads TGTGCCAGCAGGACGACAGGGTACGCGAATGAAAAACTGTTTTTT.

The V call is TRBV29-1, the J call TRBJ1-2; no clear D. Germline V gives CDR1 SQVTM, CDR2 ANQGSEA. The CDR3 loop spans 13 amino acids. With 2 bases removed from V and 2 bases from J, the gap between germline ends came to 9 bases. CDR3: CSVELRGNYGYTF. The CDR3 DNA sequence: TGCAGCGTTGAATTACGAGGGAACTATGGCTACACCTTC.

This clone has a single count. The rearrangement uses TRBV28 and TRBJ1-2, with D tentatively TRBD1 (6 bases). The CDR3 is made up of 13 amino acids. CDR1 is MDHEN, CDR2 SYDVKM, per germline. The V end was cut by 2 bases, the J end by 4 bases, with 8 bases between. This CDR3 is CASSLGTFYGYTF. CDR3 DNA sequence: TGTGCCAGCAGTTTAGGGACATTCTATGGCTACACCTTC.

The chain joins TRBV5-1 to TRBJ2-7; 8 bases align to TRBD2. CDR1 and CDR2 (germline): SGHRS, YFSETQ. CDR3 length: 14 amino acids. Trimming removed 4 bases from V and 9 bases from J; junction bases left unmatched: 12. For the CDR3, the DNA is TGCGCCAGCAGCGCGGGACTAGGCCACTTCGGGCAGTACTTC. This gives the protein CASSAGLGHFGQYF. Supplemented by reference TRBV5-1 and TRBJ2-7, the full variable domain reads KAGVTQTPRYLIKTRGQQVTLSCSPISGHRSVSWYQQTPGQGLQFLFEYFSETQRNKGNFPGRFSGRQFSNSRSEMNVSTLELGDSALYLCASSAGLGHFGQYFGPGTRLTVT.

This clone was recorded once. The CDR3 coding sequence is TGTGCCAGCAGCTTCCAGGGGGTCCGGGGCACTGAAGCTTTCTTT. Its protein is CASSFQGVRGTEAFF. The chain joins TRBV11-2 to TRBJ1-1; 7 nucleotides agree with TRBD1. Losses at the gene ends were 3 bases for V and 4 bases for J; bases not matched to a gene: 8. Germline loops: CDR1 SGHAT, CDR2 FQNNGV. There are 15 residues in the CDR3. Drawing the rest from reference TRBV11-2 and TRBJ1-1, the complete variable domain is EAGVAQSPRYKIIEKRQSVAFWCNPISGHATLYWYQQILGQGPKLLIQFQNNGVVDDSQLPKDRFSAERLKGVDSTLKIQPAKLEDSAVYLCASSFQGVRGTEAFFGQGTRLTVV.

J is TRBJ2-5 and V is TRBV7-9, with 8 bases aligning to TRBD1. Trimming cost V 3 bases and J 11 bases; bases outside gene matches: 5. Germline CDR1 is SEHNR and CDR2 is FQNEAQ (reference sequence). The CDR3 covers 12 residues. The CDR3 reads CASSLTGDEQYF. CDR3 bases: TGTGCCAGCAGCTTGACAGGGGATGAGCAGTACTTC.

The chain joins TRBV10-3 to TRBJ2-7, with 10 bases aligning to TRBD1. The V segment lost 7 bases and the J segment 2 bases; nucleotides outside the gene matches: 8. The CDR3 has 15 amino acids. Germline V gene data show CDR1 as ENHRY and CDR2 as SYGVKD. CDR3 DNA sequence: TGTGCCATCACAGAGGGAGGGACAGGGGCCTACGAGCAGTACTTC. It codes for CAITEGGTGAYEQYF.

This chain uses TRBV20-1 with TRBJ1-1, with TRBD1 matching 8 bases. There are 11 residues in the CDR3. Germline values: CDR1 DFQATT, CDR2 SNEGSKA (reference sequence). CDR3 loop: CTTSRGREAFF. As DNA, the CDR3 is TGCACCACGTCCAGGGGGCGCGAAGCTTTCTTT.

The chain employs TRBV28 and TRBJ1-5; weak D call: TRBD1 (5 bases). Germline CDR1 MDHEN, CDR2 SYDVKM. The CDR3 contains 15 residues. Trimming cost V 6 bases and J 4 bases, with 16 bases left between them. The chain's CDR3 is CASSWGGLGNQPQHF. CDR3 DNA sequence: TGTGCCAGCAGCTGGGGGGGGTTAGGTAATCAGCCCCAGCATTTT.

This clone was observed a few times. The chain carries TRBV6-6 and TRBJ2-1; D possibly corresponds to TRBD1 (6 bases). This CDR3 has 13 amino acids. The germline V and J ends were trimmed by 5 bases and 4 bases, with 9 bases remaining between them. Germline assignment: CDR1 MNHNY and CDR2 SVGAGI (reference sequence). In DNA, the CDR3 is TGTGCCAGCAGTACGGACAGTTACAATGAGCAGTTCTTC. It codes for CASSTDSYNEQFF.